One and the same sample provided the 32 T cell receptor beta chains below, sequenced in a study of T cell responses to AZD1222 COVID-19 vaccine. TCRdb keeps only in-frame clones here, not all; method: immunoSEQ multiplex PCR. The sample lists 60,000 to 75,000 clones, approximately 83% occurring once. The starting material was peripheral blood, obtained 28 days after the second AZD1222 dose. The receptors come from an adult who received the AZD1222 COVID-19 vaccine.

This clone was seen a handful of times. This sample includes further DNA sequences coding for the same CDR3. The chain links TRBV5-1 to TRBJ2-5, with 9 bases lining up with TRBD1. The germline V gene has CDR1 SGHRS and CDR2 YFSETQ. Trimming removed 0 bases from V and 5 bases from J; junction bases left unmatched: 5. CDR3 size: 15 residues. The CDR3 nucleotides are TGCGCCAGCAGCTTGGGGGACAGGGAATTGGAGACCCAGTACTTC. Its translation is CASSLGDRELETQYF.

The chain combines TRBV13 with TRBJ1-6; D is unclear. V was cut by 4 bases and J by 7 bases, with 14 bases left in between. The CDR3 has 15 residues. Per the germline V gene, CDR1 is PRHDT and CDR2 is FYEKMQ (reference sequence). In nucleotides, the CDR3 is TGTGCCAGCAGCTACGAGGCGAGAAAGAATTCACCCCTCCACTTT. Translating gives CASSYEARKNSPLHF.

The V gene is TRBV9, the J gene TRBJ1-1, with D perhaps TRBD1 (6 bases). V lost 3 bases, J lost 3 bases, and 12 bases lay in between. The germline V gene has CDR1 SGDLS and CDR2 YYNGEE. The CDR3 is 14 amino acids. The CDR3 loop reads CASSAQGVDTEAFF. Written as DNA, the CDR3 is TGTGCCAGCAGCGCACAGGGAGTGGACACTGAAGCTTTCTTT.

The chain carries TRBV29-1 and TRBJ1-1, with D hard to call. The germline V gene encodes CDR1 SQVTM and CDR2 ANQGSEA. The CDR3 has 13 amino acids. The germline V and J ends were trimmed by 6 bases and 6 bases, with 17 bases remaining between them. Here the CDR3 DNA reads TGCAGCGTCGCGTCAAACCGTGGTGCTGAAGCTTTCTTT. Residues: CSVASNRGAEAFF.

The chain carries TRBV20-1 and TRBJ1-1, with D hard to call. Germline assignment: CDR1 DFQATT and CDR2 SNEGSKA (reference sequence). V was trimmed by 7 bases and J by 1 base, leaving 7 bases between them. The CDR3 is 11 residues long. In DNA, the CDR3 is TGCAGTGTGTATCAGAACACTGAAGCTTTCTTT. Translation gives CSVYQNTEAFF.

The chain links TRBV7-8 to TRBJ2-7; maybe TRBD2 (5 bases). Trimming took 5 bases from V and 2 from J, leaving 13 bases between them. The length of the CDR3 is 14 residues. Per germline, CDR1 SGHVS and CDR2 FQNEAQ. This chain's CDR3 is CASSRTRSPYEQYF. Here the CDR3 DNA reads TGTGCCAGCAGCCGGACTCGCAGCCCCTACGAGCAGTACTTC.

The chain employs TRBV7-8 and TRBJ1-1; D unresolved. Trimming shortened V by 1 base and J by 1 base, and 7 bases separated the two germline ends. Germline V CDR1 and CDR2: SGHVS, FQNEAQ. The CDR3 has 14 amino acids. CDR3: CASSLEQENTEAFF. The DNA for the CDR3 is TGTGCCAGCAGCTTAGAGCAGGAGAACACTGAAGCTTTCTTT.

This rearrangement joins TRBV7-2 to TRBJ2-4; D is possibly TRBD1 (5 bases). This CDR3 contains 15 residues. CDR1 is SGHTA and CDR2 is FQGNSA in the germline V gene. V was shortened by 1 base and J by 5 bases, with 12 bases between the two germline ends. The CDR3 is CASSLGAGYQNIQYF. CDR3 coding DNA: TGTGCCAGCAGCTTAGGTGCAGGGTATCAAAACATTCAGTACTTC.

This clone came up once. This sequence joins TRBV9 and TRBJ1-5, with a tentative D call TRBD1 (5 bases). Between the trimmed V and J ends, which lost 6 bases and 3 bases, there was a span of 10 bases. This CDR3 is built from 13 residues. Germline V lookup: CDR1 SGDLS, CDR2 YYNGEE. Here the CDR3 reads CASNGGINQPQHF. The DNA of the CDR3 is TGTGCCAGCAACGGGGGAATCAATCAGCCCCAGCATTTT.

The chain recombines TRBV4-3 with TRBJ1-5; no definite D call. V was pared by 4 bases and J by 4 bases, with 8 bases between. CDR1 is LGHNA, CDR2 YSLEER, per germline. The CDR3 spans 13 residues. CDR3 amino acids: CASSPERNQPQHF. The CDR3 nucleotides are TGCGCCAGCAGCCCCGAGAGGAATCAGCCCCAGCATTTT.

The chain has TRBV11-3 and TRBJ2-1; either TRBD1 or TRBD2 may supply D (5 bases each). V was pared by 4 bases and J by 1 base, with 14 bases between. The CDR3 is 16 residues long. From germline, CDR1 is SGHNT and CDR2 YENEEA. The CDR3 region is CASSSGPDISYNEQFF. Written as DNA, the CDR3 is TGTGCCAGCAGCTCGGGACCCGACATTTCCTACAATGAGCAGTTCTTC.

This rearrangement joins TRBV6-5 to TRBJ1-2; 7 positions agree with TRBD1. Germline-derived CDR1 and CDR2 are MNHEY and SVGAGI. The CDR3 consists of 16 residues. The V segment lost 0 bases and the J segment 6 bases; nucleotides outside the gene matches: 10. The CDR3 is CASSYSETGYVDGYTF. The CDR3 DNA follows: TGTGCCAGCAGTTACTCGGAGACAGGGTATGTGGATGGCTACACCTTC.

This clone appeared once. This rearrangement joins TRBV5-4 to TRBJ1-2, with D maybe TRBD1 (5 bases). CDR1 SGHNT and CDR2 YYREEE come from the germline V gene (reference sequence). This CDR3 contains 13 residues. Trimming took off 1 base at V and 4 bases at J, with 8 bases between the two ends. CDR3 residues: CASSLRGAYGYTF. Written as DNA, the CDR3 is TGTGCCAGCAGCTTGCGAGGGGCCTATGGCTACACCTTC. Together with reference TRBV5-4 and TRBJ1-2, the CDR3 gives the full variable domain: ETGVTQSPTHLIKTRGQQVTLRCSSQSGHNTVSWYQQALGQGPQFIFQYYREEENGRGNFPPRFSGLQFPNYSSELNVNALELDDSALYLCASSLRGAYGYTFGSGTRLTVV.

The CDR3 DNA follows: TGCGCCAGCAGCTCGGGACAGGGGGTTGGTGGCACTGAAGCTTTCTTT. This codes for CASSSGQGVGGTEAFF. The chain links TRBV5-1 to TRBJ1-1; 11 bases match TRBD1. The CDR3 has 16 amino acids. Germline assignment: CDR1 SGHRS and CDR2 YFSETQ. V lost 3 bases and J lost 4; bases outside the gene matches: 8.

The rearrangement links TRBV10-3 to TRBJ1-5; possibly TRBD1 for D (5 bases). Germline lookup yields CDR1 ENHRY and CDR2 SYGVKD. The CDR3 covers 12 residues. The V and J ends lost 7 bases and 3 bases respectively, with 7 bases between them. The CDR3 region has the DNA TGTGCCATCAAAGGGACCAATCAGCCCCAGCATTTT. Translated, it gives CAIKGTNQPQHF.

This clone has only a few counts. V usage is TRBV4-3 and J usage is TRBJ1-5, with a possible D match to TRBD1 (5 bases). Germline V gene data show CDR1 as LGHNA and CDR2 as YSLEER. The CDR3 sequence is 16 residues long. V was clipped by 0 bases and J by 2 bases, with 11 bases between them. The CDR3 reads CASSQDGGSGNQPQHF. In nucleotides, the CDR3 is TGCGCCAGCAGCCAAGACGGGGGGTCGGGCAATCAGCCCCAGCATTTT.

This clone was seen only a few times. Here the CDR3 DNA reads TGTGCCAGTAGTGAACCTGGTCGCTCAGGAAACACCATATATTTT. It encodes CASSEPGRSGNTIYF. V gene TRBV19 combines with J gene TRBJ1-3; D not certain. The germline gives CDR1 LNHDA, CDR2 SQIVND (reference sequence). CDR3 size: 15 residues. V lost 5 bases to trimming and J lost 4 bases, with 15 bases between them.

The chain uses TRBV3-1 (or the pseudogene TRBV3-2) and TRBJ1-3; D ambiguous. In germline, CDR1 is LGHDT, CDR2 YNNKEL (reference sequence). The V gene lost 1 base and the J gene lost 2 bases, with 9 bases spanning the gap. There are 15 residues in the CDR3. The CDR3 protein is CASSQGPTTGNTIYF. The CDR3 nucleotides read TGTGCCAGCAGCCAAGGTCCGACGACTGGAAACACCATATATTTT.

The chain has TRBV5-4 and TRBJ2-1; TRBD1 aligns across 11 bases. Trimming cost V 2 bases and J 7 bases; bases outside gene matches: 2. Looked up from germline, CDR1 is SGHNT and CDR2 is YYREEE (reference sequence). CDR3 length: 14 residues. This CDR3 reads CASSFGTGGNEQFF. The CDR3 DNA reads TGTGCCAGCAGCTTCGGGACAGGGGGGAATGAGCAGTTCTTC.

This chain connects TRBV4-3 to TRBJ2-3, with 14 bases lining up with TRBD2. J lost 2 bases, V lost 3 bases, and 16 bases had no gene match. Germline CDR1 is LGHNA and CDR2 is YSLEER. The CDR3 spans 21 residues. CDR3 nucleotide sequence: TGCGCCAGCAGCCATGAAGGGACTAGCGGGGGTCCCCTTCGACCCACAGATACGCAGTATTTT. It encodes CASSHEGTSGGPLRPTDTQYF.

Only one count was recorded for this clone. This chain links TRBV30 with TRBJ2-1; the match to TRBD2 covers 11 bases. Germline values: CDR1 GTSNPN, CDR2 SVGIG (reference sequence). This CDR3 is 17 amino acids long. Losses at the gene ends were 0 bases for V and 7 bases for J; bases not matched to a gene: 11. The CDR3 protein is CAWSVPSGGLLGNEQFF. The CDR3 DNA sequence: TGTGCCTGGAGTGTACCTAGCGGGGGGCTCCTGGGGAATGAGCAGTTCTTC.

This sequence joins TRBV2 and TRBJ1-5, with D tentatively TRBD1 (6 bases). The germline V gene encodes CDR1 SNHLY and CDR2 FYNNEI. V was pared by 6 bases and J by 0 bases, with 9 bases between. There are 14 residues in the CDR3. DNA of the CDR3: TGTGCCAGCAGGTACAGGGTTAGCAATCAGCCCCAGCATTTT. It encodes CASRYRVSNQPQHF.

This chain uses TRBV2 with TRBJ1-5, with 10 bases identical to TRBD1. With 4 bases clipped from V and 7 bases from J, the junction kept 7 bases outside the gene matches. The CDR3 loop spans 15 amino acids. Germline-derived CDR1 and CDR2 are SNHLY and FYNNEI. The CDR3 sequence is CASSGDRGRGQPQHF. The CDR3 DNA is TGTGCCAGCAGTGGAGACAGGGGGCGAGGGCAGCCCCAGCATTTT.

The chain recombines TRBV7-2 with TRBJ2-7; D not certain. CDR1 is SGHTA, CDR2 FQGNSA, per germline. The CDR3 spans 17 residues. The ends were cut back, 5 bases at V and 9 bases at J, with 29 bases in the middle. Here the CDR3 DNA reads TGTGCCAGCAGCAACACTTACGGTGGCTCGTCCCCCGGCGGGCAGTACTTC. Protein product: CASSNTYGGSSPGGQYF.

V is TRBV2 and J is TRBJ1-5; D is possibly TRBD1 (5 bases). The V end was cut by 3 bases, the J end by 0 bases, with 9 bases between. This CDR3 contains 15 residues. Germline V gene sequence: CDR1 SNHLY, CDR2 FYNNEI. The CDR3 is CASSDTGYSNQPQHF. DNA for the CDR3: TGTGCCAGCAGTGATACAGGTTATAGCAATCAGCCCCAGCATTTT.

The J gene is TRBJ1-6, the V gene TRBV4-2, with D perhaps matching TRBD1 (6 bases). CDR3 length equals 15 residues. The V end lost 3 bases, the J end lost 5 bases, and 11 bases lay between the germline ends. Germline CDR1 is LGHNA and CDR2 is YNFKEQ. The CDR3, as DNA: TGTGCCAGCAGCCAGGCTACAGGGAATAATTCACCCCTCCACTTT. It codes for CASSQATGNNSPLHF.

This chain uses TRBV19 with TRBJ1-2; D not resolved. Per germline, CDR1 LNHDA and CDR2 SQIVND (reference sequence). This CDR3 contains 16 residues. Deletions cut 6 bases from V and 2 bases from J, with 19 bases between. The CDR3 nucleotides are TGTGCCAGTAGCCCCTTAAGGAGGTCCAGGAACTATGGCTACACCTTC. This gives the protein CASSPLRRSRNYGYTF.

This rearrangement joins TRBV14 to TRBJ2-2; no definite D call. Germline V CDR1 and CDR2: SGHDN, FVKESK. V lost 1 base and J 7 bases, leaving 16 bases between the germline ends. The CDR3 spans 16 residues. The CDR3 loop is CASSQVDSTLGGELFF. DNA of the CDR3: TGTGCCAGCAGCCAAGTTGACTCAACCCTGGGCGGGGAGCTGTTTTTT.

V and J are TRBV7-6 and TRBJ1-5, with D unresolved. The germline V gene has CDR1 SGHVS and CDR2 FNYEAQ. The CDR3 is 14 amino acids. V was clipped by 6 bases and J by 4 bases, with 13 bases between them. CDR3: CASSFGGFNQPQHF. CDR3 in DNA: TGTGCCAGCAGTTTCGGCGGTTTTAATCAGCCCCAGCATTTT.

DNA of the CDR3: TGTGCCAGCAGCCAAGAACAGGGAACCGAGAAAACGTACACAGATACGCAGTATTTT. Translation: CASSQEQGTEKTYTDTQYF. The genes are TRBV3-1 (or the pseudogene TRBV3-2) and TRBJ2-3; perhaps TRBD1 as D (6 bases). This CDR3 region has 19 residues. V lost 0 bases and J 2 bases, leaving 21 bases between the germline ends. CDR1 is LGHDT and CDR2 is YNNKEL in the germline V gene (reference sequence).

This chain connects TRBV27 to TRBJ2-7; D is possibly TRBD1 (5 bases). V lost 3 bases and J lost 0, with 15 bases in between. From germline, CDR1 is MNHEY and CDR2 SMNVEV (reference sequence). The CDR3 spans 16 residues. The CDR3 nucleotides read TGTGCCAGCAGTTTTTCCCTAGGGGCGAGCTCCTACGAGCAGTACTTC. Protein sequence: CASSFSLGASSYEQYF.

This clone is a singleton in its sample. This chain joins TRBV19 and TRBJ1-1; D ambiguous. V shed 11 bases and J shed 1 base, with 11 bases lying between them. This CDR3 region has 12 residues. CDR1 LNHDA and CDR2 SQIVND come from the germline V gene (reference sequence). CDR3 bases: TGTGCCCCCAGGCGGGGGAACACTGAAGCTTTCTTT. Its translation: CAPRRGNTEAFF.